The text below deals with one T cell receptor beta chain. Its cognate antigen is unknown. This sample is part of a study of shared clonotypes between healthy human individuals. Across the study: Three plates were used per donor for CD4 naive, three for CD4 memory, two for CD8 naive and one for CD8 memory. Whole-study findings and limits: Depth was large, yet rarefaction showed that sorted-subset sequencing was incomplete. Some naive CD4 clonotypes, around 4.7%, turned up in common across several donors.

The authors loaded 200 ng DNA, 25,000 to 30,000 T cell genomes, into sorted-subset replicate PCRs. TCRdb's copy holds only in-frame clones and misses some; the assay was immunoSEQ multiplex PCR. The sample carries roughly 1,500,000 clones, nearly 99% recorded once. The germline gives CDR1 ENHRY, CDR2 SYGVKD. With 2 bases removed from V and 8 bases from J, the gap between germline ends came to 6 bases. The length of the CDR3 is 11 residues. This TCR was sampled from a man aged 30 to 45 in good health. The material sequenced was naive CD4+ T cells sorted from blood. Subset noted: CD45RA+ positively selected. The chain uses TRBV10-3 and TRBJ1-2; D might be TRBD1 (5 bases). This CDR3 is CAISEQGGYTF. The CDR3 nucleotides read TGTGCCATCAGTGAGCAGGGCGGCTACACCTTC.